Sequencing of this T cell receptor beta chain was carried out in a study of blood T cell repertoires in COVID-19. Overall study context: PBMCs, B-cell-depleted T cells, or T cells were the source of the cDNA or gDNA that made up the material.

Produced via immunoSEQ multiplex PCR; TCRdb's table is partial and in-frame only. The sample includes 400,000 or so clones, approximately 92% of them seen just once. The CDR3 has 16 residues. V was trimmed by 0 bases and J by 1 base, leaving 10 bases between them. CDR1 SGHAT and CDR2 FQDESV come from the germline V gene (reference sequence). Enrolled through a virtual design, the participants were between about 18 and 100 years of age and came from some 26 US areas. J is TRBJ2-1 and V is TRBV11-1; D may be TRBD1 (5 bases). This clonotype was sampled from a man aged 25 to 45 who had recovered from COVID-19. Sequencing was carried out using PBMCs or T cells enriched from blood (not recorded which). CDR3 bases: TGTGCCAGCAGCTTAGCGCAGAGACAGTCCTACAATGAGCAGTTCTTC. This codes for CASSLAQRQSYNEQFF.